This T cell receptor beta chain was sequenced for a study of OX40 agonist ivuxolimab in advanced cancers. Baseline, cycle 4 day 1, and cycle 7 day 1 were the blood sampling points. Study-wide results and caveats: At doses 0.1 to 3.0 mg/kg, CD4+ and CD8+ clones expanded.

Details on this clone: What it binds is not known.

Sequencing used immunoSEQ multiplex PCR; TCRdb keeps in-frame clones, though not all of them. Of roughly 100,000 clones in the sample, approximately 87% were seen once. Germline CDR1 reads SGDLS; CDR2 reads YYNGEE. This CDR3 spans 15 amino acids. Trimming stripped 4 bases from V and 2 bases from J, with 15 bases between. Sequenced here: CD4+ or CD8+ T cells sorted from blood, sampled in a trial of the OX40 agonist ivuxolimab. The sequence was collected from an adult with an advanced solid tumor such as melanoma, head and neck, liver or kidney cancer. The chain recombines TRBV9 with TRBJ1-2; D may be TRBD1 (6 bases). Here the CDR3 DNA reads TGTGCCAGCAGCCTCGGGGACATACGGAACTATGGCTACACCTTC. Its protein product is CASSLGDIRNYGYTF.